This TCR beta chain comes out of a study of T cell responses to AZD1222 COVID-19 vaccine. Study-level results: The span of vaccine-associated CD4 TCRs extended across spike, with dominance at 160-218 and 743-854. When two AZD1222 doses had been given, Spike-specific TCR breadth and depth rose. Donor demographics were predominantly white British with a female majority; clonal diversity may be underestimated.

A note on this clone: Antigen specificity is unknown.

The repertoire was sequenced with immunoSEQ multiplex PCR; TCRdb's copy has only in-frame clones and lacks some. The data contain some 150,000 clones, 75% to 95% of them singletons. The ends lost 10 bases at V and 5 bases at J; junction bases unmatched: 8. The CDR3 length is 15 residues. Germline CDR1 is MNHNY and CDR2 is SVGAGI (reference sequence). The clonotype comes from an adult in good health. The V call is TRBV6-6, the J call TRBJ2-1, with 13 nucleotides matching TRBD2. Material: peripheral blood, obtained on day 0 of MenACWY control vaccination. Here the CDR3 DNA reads TGTGCCACCCAACCTACTAGCGGGGGGGACAATGAGCAGTTCTTC. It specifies CATQPTSGGDNEQFF.